The entry below gives a single TCR beta chain sequence along with its context. This sample was included in a study of Tregs in tolerant kidney transplant recipients. Study-wide context: Recipients received nonmyeloablative bone marrow transplants from related graft donors, with transient mixed chimerism.

The CDR3 has 15 residues. Deletions cut 3 bases from V and 8 bases from J, with 17 bases between. CDR1 and CDR2 from the germline V gene are LGHNT and FRNRAP. The method was immunoSEQ multiplex PCR; TCRdb's version includes in-frame clones alone and lacks a portion of them. The sample lists about 110,000 clones, around 90% occurring once. This sequence originates from a human donor who received a combined kidney and bone marrow transplant. This rearrangement joins TRBV12-5 to TRBJ2-1; tentatively, D is TRBD2 (6 bases). Sample: CD4+ T cells from blood, taken before the transplant. The CDR3 sequence: CASGFSGRAVDEQFF. CDR3 coding DNA: TGTGCTAGTGGTTTTTCCGGGAGAGCCGTTGATGAGCAGTTCTTC. The full variable domain, in which reference TRBV12-5 and TRBJ2-1 provide the parts outside the CDR3, is DARVTQTPRHKVTEMGQEVTMRCQPILGHNTVFWYRQTMMQGLELLAYFRNRAPLDDSGMPKDRFSAEMPDATLATLKIQPSEPRDSAVYFCASGFSGRAVDEQFFGPGTRLTVL.